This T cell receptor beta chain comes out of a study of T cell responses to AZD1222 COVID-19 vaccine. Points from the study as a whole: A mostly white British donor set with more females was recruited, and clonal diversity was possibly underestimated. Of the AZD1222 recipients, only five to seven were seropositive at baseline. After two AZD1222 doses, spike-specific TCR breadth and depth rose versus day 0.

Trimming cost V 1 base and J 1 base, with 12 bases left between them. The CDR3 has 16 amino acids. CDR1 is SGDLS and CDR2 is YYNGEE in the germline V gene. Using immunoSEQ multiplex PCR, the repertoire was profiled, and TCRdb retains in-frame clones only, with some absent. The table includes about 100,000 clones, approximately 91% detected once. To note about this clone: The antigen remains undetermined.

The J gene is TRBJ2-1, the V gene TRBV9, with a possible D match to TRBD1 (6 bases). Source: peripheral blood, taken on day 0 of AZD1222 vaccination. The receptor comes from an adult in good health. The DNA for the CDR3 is TGTGCCAGCAGCGTAAACAGGGTGGGATCCTACAATGAGCAGTTCTTC. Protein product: CASSVNRVGSYNEQFF.